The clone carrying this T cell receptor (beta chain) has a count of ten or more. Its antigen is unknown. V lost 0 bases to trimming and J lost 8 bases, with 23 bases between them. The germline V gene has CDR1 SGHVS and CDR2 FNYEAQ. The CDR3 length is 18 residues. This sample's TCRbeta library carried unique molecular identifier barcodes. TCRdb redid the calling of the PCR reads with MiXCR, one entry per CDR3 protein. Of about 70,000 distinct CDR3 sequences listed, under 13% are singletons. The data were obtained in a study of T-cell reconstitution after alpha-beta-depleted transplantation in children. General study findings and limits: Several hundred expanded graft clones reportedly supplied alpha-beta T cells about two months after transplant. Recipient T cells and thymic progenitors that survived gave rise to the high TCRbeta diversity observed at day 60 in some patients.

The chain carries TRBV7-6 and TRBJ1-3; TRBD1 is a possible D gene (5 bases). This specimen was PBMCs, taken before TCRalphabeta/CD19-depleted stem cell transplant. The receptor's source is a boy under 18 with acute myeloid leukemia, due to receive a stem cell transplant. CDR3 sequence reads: CASSLAAAGGAHVDTIYF. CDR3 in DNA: TGTGCCAGCAGCTTAGCGGCGGCAGGCGGGGCCCATGTGGACACCATATATTTT.